This record concerns one TCR beta chain sequence. Its antigen is unknown. This entry belongs to a study of T cell responses to AZD1222 COVID-19 vaccine. The study, taken as a whole, reports: Epitopes outside B.1.351 and B.1.1.7 mutated regions reportedly drew nearly half of spike TCRs.

V gave up 4 bases and J gave up 5 bases, with 11 bases separating them. The CDR3 covers 13 residues. The germline V gene encodes CDR1 MGHDK and CDR2 SYGVNS. Profiling relied on immunoSEQ multiplex PCR, and the TCRdb table lists in-frame clones only, not all of them. The table shows about 44,000 clones, with under 85% occurring only once. The clonotype was recovered from an adult in good health. The chain is built from TRBV25-1 and TRBJ1-1; D unclear. Sequenced here: peripheral blood, sampled on day 0 of AZD1222 vaccination. The DNA for the CDR3 is TGTGCCAGCAGTGGTTATTTGGGAACTGAAGCTTTCTTT. This encodes CASSGYLGTEAFF.